Listed here is a single T cell receptor beta chain. Its antigen is not known. The CDR3 goes on 3 residues after the read ends, and that part is filled in from the germline J gene. Clones were sequenced by immunoSEQ multiplex PCR, and TCRdb holds only the in-frame ones, with some missing. The sample table sets out roughly 34,000 clones. Trimming cost V 3 bases and J 4 bases; bases outside gene matches: 8. Germline V lookup: CDR1 DFQATT, CDR2 SNEGSKA (reference sequence). CDR3 length: 14 amino acids. Thawed PBMCs were FACS-sorted into unstimulated CD4+CD25+CD127- regulatory T cells, CD4+CD25- non-regulatory cells, CD4 and CD8 cells. These data are taken from a study of Tregs in tolerant kidney transplant recipients. Study-level findings and limits: This study did not directly address biological reproducibility.

V is TRBV20-1 and J is TRBJ2-7; 8 nucleotides agree with TRBD2. The starting material was CD8+ T cells from blood, obtained before the transplant. This TCR derives from a human donor who received a combined kidney and bone marrow transplant. Here the CDR3 reads CSARHTGLVYEQYF. Incomplete CDR3 DNA: TGCAGTGCTAGGCATACGGGACTAGTTTACGAG.